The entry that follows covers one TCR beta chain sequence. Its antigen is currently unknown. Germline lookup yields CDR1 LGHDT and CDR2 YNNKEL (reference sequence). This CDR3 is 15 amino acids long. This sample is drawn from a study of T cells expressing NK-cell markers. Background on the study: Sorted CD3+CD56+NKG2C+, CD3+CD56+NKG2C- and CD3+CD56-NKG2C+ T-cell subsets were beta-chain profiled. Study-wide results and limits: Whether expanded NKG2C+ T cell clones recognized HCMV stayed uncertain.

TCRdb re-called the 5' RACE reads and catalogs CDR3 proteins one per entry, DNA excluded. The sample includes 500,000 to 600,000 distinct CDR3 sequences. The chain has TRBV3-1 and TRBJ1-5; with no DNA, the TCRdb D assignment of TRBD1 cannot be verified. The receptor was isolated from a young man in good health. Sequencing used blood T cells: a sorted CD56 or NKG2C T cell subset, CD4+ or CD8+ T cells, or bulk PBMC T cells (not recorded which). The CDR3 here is CASSHRDRLPQPQHF. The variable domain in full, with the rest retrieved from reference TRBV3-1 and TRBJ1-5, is DTAVSQTPKYLVTQMGNDKSIKCEQNLGHDTMYWYKQDSKKFLKIMFSYNNKELIINETVPNRFSPKSPDKAHLNLHINSLELGDSAVYFCASSHRDRLPQPQHFGDGTRLSIL.